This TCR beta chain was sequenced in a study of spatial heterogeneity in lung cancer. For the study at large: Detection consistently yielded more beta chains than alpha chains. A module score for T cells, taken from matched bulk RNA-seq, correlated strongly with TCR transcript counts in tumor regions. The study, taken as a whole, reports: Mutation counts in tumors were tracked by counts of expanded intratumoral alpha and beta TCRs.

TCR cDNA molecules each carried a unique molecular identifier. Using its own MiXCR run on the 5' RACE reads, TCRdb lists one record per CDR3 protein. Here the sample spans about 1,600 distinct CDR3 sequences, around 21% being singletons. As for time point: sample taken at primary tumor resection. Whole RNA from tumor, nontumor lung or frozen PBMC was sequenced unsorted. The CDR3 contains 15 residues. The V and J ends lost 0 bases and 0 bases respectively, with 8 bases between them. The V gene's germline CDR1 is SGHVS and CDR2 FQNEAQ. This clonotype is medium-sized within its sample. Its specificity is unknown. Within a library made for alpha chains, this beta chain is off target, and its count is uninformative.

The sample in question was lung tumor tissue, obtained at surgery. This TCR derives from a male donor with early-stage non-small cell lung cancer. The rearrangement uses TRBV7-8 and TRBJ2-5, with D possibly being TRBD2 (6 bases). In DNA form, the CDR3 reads TGTGCCAGCAGCTTAGCGGGGGGTTACCAAGAGACCCAGTACTTC. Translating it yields CASSLAGGYQETQYF.